The 18 T cell receptor beta chains below come from one sample, sequenced in a study of shared clonotypes between healthy human individuals. TCRdb keeps only in-frame clones here, not all; method: immunoSEQ multiplex PCR. The table records some 360,000 clones, around 67% of them present only once. Sample: memory CD4+ T cells sorted from blood. The subset was: CD45RA-negative fraction. The receptors shown here come from a young man in good health.

The V gene is TRBV5-1, the J gene TRBJ2-1, with 9 bases that match TRBD2. Per germline, CDR1 SGHRS and CDR2 YFSETQ. CDR3 size: 19 residues. The V and J ends lost 7 bases and 1 base, in that order; junction bases with no gene match: 18. The CDR3 here is CASRPGSGSGSPSYNEQFF. The CDR3 bases are TGCGCCAGCCGTCCAGGCAGTGGTAGCGGGAGCCCTTCCTACAATGAGCAGTTCTTC. The variable domain in full, completed from reference TRBV5-1 and TRBJ2-1, reads KAGVTQTPRYLIKTRGQQVTLSCSPISGHRSVSWYQQTPGQGLQFLFEYFSETQRNKGNFPGRFSGRQFSNSRSEMNVSTLELGDSALYLCASRPGSGSGSPSYNEQFFGPGTRLTVL.

The chain has TRBV28 and TRBJ2-5; no definite D call. Germline V gene data show CDR1 as MDHEN and CDR2 as SYDVKM. Trimming took 5 bases from V and 4 from J, leaving 11 bases between them. This CDR3 is built from 13 residues. CDR3 DNA: TGTGCCAGCAGTAACGATCTTCTAGAGACCCAGTACTTC. The encoded protein is CASSNDLLETQYF. The full variable domain, its missing parts supplied by reference TRBV28 and TRBJ2-5, is DVKVTQSSRYLVKRTGEKVFLECVQDMDHENMFWYRQDPGLGLRLIYFSYDVKMKEKGDIPEGYSVSREKKERFSLILESASTNQTSMYLCASSNDLLETQYFGPGTRLLVL.

The chain employs TRBV21-1 and TRBJ1-1. TRBV21-1 is a documented pseudogene. The CDR3 is made up of 15 amino acids. CDR3 sequence (DNA): TGTGCCAGCAGCAAATATAAGCGCTTGAACACTGAAGCTTTCTTT. Translated: CASSKYKRLNTEAFF.

As concerns this clone: In the same sample, other DNA sequences code for this CDR3. J is TRBJ2-7 and V is TRBV7-2; possible D gene TRBD2, 5 bases. The V gene's germline CDR1 is SGHTA and CDR2 FQGNSA. This CDR3 is built from 13 residues. V shed 1 base and J shed 1 base, with 5 bases lying between them. CDR3 DNA: TGTGCCAGCAGCTTAGAGCGGTCCTACGAGCAGTACTTC. Its protein product is CASSLERSYEQYF. Using reference TRBV7-2 and TRBJ2-7 for the parts outside the CDR3, the full variable domain is GAGVSQSPSNKVTEKGKDVELRCDPISGHTALYWYRQSLGQGLEFLIYFQGNSAPDKSGLPSDRFSAERTGGSVSTLTIQRTQQEDSAVYLCASSLERSYEQYFGPGTRLTVT.

This clone was seen ten or more times. The chain has TRBV7-2 and TRBJ2-3; TRBD2 might be the D (6 bases). V lost 4 bases, J lost 6 bases, and 17 bases lay in between. The CDR3 length is 15 residues. Germline-derived CDR1 and CDR2 are SGHTA and FQGNSA. The CDR3 bases are TGTGCCAGCAGCTCCGGAGGGCAGGGAGTCGATACGCAGTATTTT. This sequence encodes CASSSGGQGVDTQYF.

V gene TRBV5-6 combines with J gene TRBJ2-3, with D perhaps matching TRBD1 (6 bases). The germline V and J ends were trimmed by 2 bases and 4 bases, with 14 bases remaining between them. The CDR3 consists of 15 residues. The germline V gene encodes CDR1 SGHDT and CDR2 YYEEEE. The CDR3: CASSFTGRTADTQYF. The CDR3 region has the DNA TGTGCCAGCAGCTTTACAGGGAGAACTGCAGATACGCAGTATTTT.

The J gene is TRBJ1-1, the V gene TRBV5-1; possible D gene TRBD1, 6 bases. The CDR3 has 15 amino acids. V was pared by 5 bases and J by 2 bases, with 16 bases between. Looked up from germline, CDR1 is SGHRS and CDR2 is YFSETQ. The CDR3 DNA follows: TGCGCCAGCAGTCAACAGGGCAATCTTAACACTGAAGCTTTCTTT. Its protein product is CASSQQGNLNTEAFF. The variable domain in full, completed from reference TRBV5-1 and TRBJ1-1, reads KAGVTQTPRYLIKTRGQQVTLSCSPISGHRSVSWYQQTPGQGLQFLFEYFSETQRNKGNFPGRFSGRQFSNSRSEMNVSTLELGDSALYLCASSQQGNLNTEAFFGQGTRLTVV.

This clone has a count of ten or more. This rearrangement joins TRBV7-9 to TRBJ2-3, with 8 nucleotides matching TRBD2. The V gene end was trimmed by 1 base and the J gene end by 7 bases; junction bases not matched to a gene: 10. Germline CDR1 reads SEHNR; CDR2 reads FQNEAQ (reference sequence). The CDR3 spans 16 residues. The CDR3 is CASSLVRSGSLNTQYF. The CDR3 DNA reads TGTGCCAGCAGCTTAGTTCGGAGCGGGAGTTTGAATACGCAGTATTTT.

This clone has only a few counts. The chain combines TRBV7-6 with TRBJ2-1, with 10 bases fitting TRBD2. This CDR3 contains 16 residues. V trimming: 0 bases; J trimming: 9 bases; junction bases outside the gene matches: 8. Germline V CDR1 and CDR2: SGHVS, FNYEAQ. The CDR3 is CASSLASGRGWGEQFF. The CDR3 coding sequence is TGTGCCAGCAGCTTAGCGAGCGGGAGGGGTTGGGGTGAGCAGTTCTTC.

This chain joins TRBV28 and TRBJ2-2; D is unclear. Germline V gene sequence: CDR1 MDHEN, CDR2 SYDVKM. V lost 5 bases, J lost 6 bases, and 13 bases lay in between. The length of the CDR3 is 14 residues. CDR3 coding DNA: TGTGCCAGCAGTGTCCAGGCCCCGGCCGGGGAGCTGTTTTTT. Encoded protein: CASSVQAPAGELFF.

This clone was seen ten or more times. V is TRBV4-1 and J is TRBJ2-3; D possibly matches TRBD1 or TRBD2 (6 bases each). This CDR3 contains 17 residues. The germline V and J ends were trimmed by 0 bases and 0 bases, with 13 bases remaining between them. From germline, CDR1 is MGHRA and CDR2 YSYEKL. The DNA for the CDR3 is TGCGCCAGCAGCCAAGATAGAGGGGGGCGAAGCACAGATACGCAGTATTTT. Translation: CASSQDRGGRSTDTQYF.

Ten or more counts support this clone. J is TRBJ2-2 and V is TRBV5-1; 7 bases agree with TRBD1. Germline V gives CDR1 SGHRS, CDR2 YFSETQ. With V trimmed by 3 bases and J by 0 bases, 5 bases remained unmatched. This CDR3 spans 16 amino acids. As DNA, the CDR3 is TGCGCCAGCAGCTGGCAGGGACAGACGAACACCGGGGAGCTGTTTTTT. This sequence encodes CASSWQGQTNTGELFF.

The genes are TRBV11-2 and TRBJ2-7; 9 nucleotides align to TRBD1. Germline V gives CDR1 SGHAT, CDR2 FQNNGV. The CDR3 totals 14 residues. With 5 bases clipped from V and 3 bases from J, the junction kept 5 bases outside the gene matches. In DNA, the CDR3 is TGTGCCAGCAGCACCGGGACAGGGTTCTACGAGCAGTACTTC. Translating gives CASSTGTGFYEQYF.

This clone was picked up many times. The chain carries TRBV27 and TRBJ2-7; 9 positions agree with TRBD1. The CDR3 contains 14 residues. CDR1 MNHEY and CDR2 SMNVEV come from the germline V gene (reference sequence). J gave up 5 bases and V 5 bases, and 7 bases lay outside the gene matches. The CDR3 region is CASSLRDRAHEQYF. CDR3 in DNA: TGTGCCAGCAGTCTCCGGGACAGGGCACACGAGCAGTACTTC.

The rearrangement joins TRBV7-9 to TRBJ1-1; 11 bases fit TRBD1. The CDR3 loop spans 15 amino acids. V gave up 5 bases and J gave up 5 bases; unmatched junction bases: 7. The V gene's germline CDR1 is SEHNR and CDR2 FQNEAQ (reference sequence). CDR3 sequence reads: CASSPDRGRVTEAFF. The CDR3, as DNA: TGTGCCAGCAGCCCGGACAGGGGGCGTGTTACTGAAGCTTTCTTT.

The V gene is TRBV9, the J gene TRBJ2-3; 13 bases align to TRBD2. Trimming at V came to 4 bases and at J to 2 bases, leaving 16 bases not matched to a gene. Germline V gene sequence: CDR1 SGDLS, CDR2 YYNGEE. This CDR3 is 20 amino acids long. The CDR3 reads CASSPHVMGLAGQPTDTQYF. CDR3 sequence (DNA): TGTGCCAGCAGCCCCCATGTGATGGGACTAGCGGGACAACCCACAGATACGCAGTATTTT.

The rearrangement links TRBV5-4 to TRBJ2-3, with TRBD2 matching over 7 bases. Germline trimming cut 3 bases from V and 4 bases from J; bases unmatched to any gene: 8. From germline, CDR1 is SGHNT and CDR2 YYREEE (reference sequence). This CDR3 is built from 15 residues. The CDR3 is CASSWRTSAPDTQYF. DNA for the CDR3: TGTGCCAGCAGCTGGCGGACTAGTGCCCCAGATACGCAGTATTTT.

The chain joins TRBV15 to TRBJ1-2; D gene unclear. Germline CDR1 reads LNHNV; CDR2 reads YYDKDF (reference sequence). The CDR3 is 16 amino acids. Between the trimmed V and J ends, which lost 0 bases and 1 base, there was a span of 12 bases. In nucleotides, the CDR3 is TGTGCCACCAGCAGAGATCTTCCGGTTGGTAACTATGGCTACACCTTC. This encodes CATSRDLPVGNYGYTF.